The clone carrying this TCR beta chain was seen more than once but under ten times. Antigen specificity is unknown. The investigators reverse transcribed all of the isolated RNA, so they sequenced expressed TCRB transcripts. Regulatory, naive and central memory T cell samples averaged around 3.9 million reads. Repertoires were generated with immunoSEQ multiplex PCR, while TCRdb's copy carries only in-frame clones and drops some. The table records just over 600,000 clones, 15% to 17% of them present only once. The sample is drawn from a study of beta chain features in type 1 diabetes. Study results and caveats: Unsettled here was the matter of whether HLA type influences TCRB rearrangement.

The CDR3 spans 16 residues. Germline V gene data show CDR1 as MDHEN and CDR2 as SYDVKM. V dropped 4 bases and J dropped 1 base, with 17 bases sitting between them. The sequencing input was naive CD4+ T cells from blood. V usage is TRBV28 and J usage is TRBJ2-7; possible D gene TRBD2, 7 bases. This clonotype originated in a man between 18 and 29 years old in good health. CDR3 nucleotides: TGTGCCAGCAGTTCAGGGGCAGCGGGAACTTCCTACGAGCAGTACTTC. This encodes CASSSGAAGTSYEQYF.